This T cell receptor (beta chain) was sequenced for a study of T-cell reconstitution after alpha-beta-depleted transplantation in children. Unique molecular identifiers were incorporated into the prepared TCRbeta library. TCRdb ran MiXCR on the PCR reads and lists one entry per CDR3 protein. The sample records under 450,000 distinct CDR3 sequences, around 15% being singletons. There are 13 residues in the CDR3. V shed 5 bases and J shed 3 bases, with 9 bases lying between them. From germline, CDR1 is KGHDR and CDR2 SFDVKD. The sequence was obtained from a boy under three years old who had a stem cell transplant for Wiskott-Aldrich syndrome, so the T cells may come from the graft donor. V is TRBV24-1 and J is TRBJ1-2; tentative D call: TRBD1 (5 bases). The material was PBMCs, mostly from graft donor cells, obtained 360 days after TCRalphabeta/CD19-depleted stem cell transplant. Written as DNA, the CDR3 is TGTGCCACCAGTGCCCGGGGGTACTATGGCTACACCTTC. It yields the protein CATSARGYYGYTF.